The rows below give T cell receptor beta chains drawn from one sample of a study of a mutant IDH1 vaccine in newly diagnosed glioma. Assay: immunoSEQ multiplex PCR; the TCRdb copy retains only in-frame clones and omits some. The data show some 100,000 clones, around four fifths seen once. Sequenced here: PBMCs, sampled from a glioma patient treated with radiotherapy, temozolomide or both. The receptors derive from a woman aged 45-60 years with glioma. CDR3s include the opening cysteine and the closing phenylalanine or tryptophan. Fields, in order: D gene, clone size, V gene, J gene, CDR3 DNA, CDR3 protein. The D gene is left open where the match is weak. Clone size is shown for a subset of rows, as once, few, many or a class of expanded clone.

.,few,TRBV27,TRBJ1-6,TGTGCCAGCAGTTCCTGGGGGGGGCGGAATTCACCCCTCCACTTT,CASSSWGGRNSPLHF
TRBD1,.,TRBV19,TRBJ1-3,TGTGCCAGTAGTACGCGCCAGGGGGGTGACACCATATATTTT,CASSTRQGGDTIYF
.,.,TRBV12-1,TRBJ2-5,TGTGCCAGCAGCTTTGGGGCTAGCGGGGCGTACCAAGAGACCCAGTACTTC,CASSFGASGAYQETQYF
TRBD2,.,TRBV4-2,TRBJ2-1,TGTGCCAGCAGCCAAGAGGGTCGAGGCGGGGGGAGTCAGTTCTTC,CASSQEGRGGGSQFF
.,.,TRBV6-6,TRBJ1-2,TGTGCCAGCACTAGGCCGGAGGGTGTTGACTATGGCTACACCTTC,CASTRPEGVDYGYTF
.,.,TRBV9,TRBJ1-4,TGTGCCAGCAGCCCTTCGACAGGATCTTATGAAAAACTGTTTTTT,CASSPSTGSYEKLFF
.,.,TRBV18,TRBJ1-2,TGTGCCAGCTCACCAGGGGTCGAAAACTATGGCTACACCTTC,CASSPGVENYGYTF
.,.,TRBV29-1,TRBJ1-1,TGCAGCGCTCGGGACACTGAAGCTTTCTTT,CSARDTEAFF
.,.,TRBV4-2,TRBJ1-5,TGTGCCAGCAGCCAAGATCGTCTGGGGGCAGGGCAGCCCCAGCATTTT,CASSQDRLGAGQPQHF
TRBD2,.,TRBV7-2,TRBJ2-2,TGTGCCATCGATAAAAGGGGGACTAGCACCGGGGAGCTGTTTTTT,CAIDKRGTSTGELFF
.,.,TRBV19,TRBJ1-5,TGTGCCAGTAGCGAGACAGGCAATCAGCCCCAGCATTTT,CASSETGNQPQHF
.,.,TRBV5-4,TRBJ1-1,TGTGCCAGCAGCAAAAAGACAAGTATTGAAGCTTTCTTT,CASSKKTSIEAFF
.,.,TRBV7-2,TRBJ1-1,TGTGCCAGCAGCTCCTACCGGGGGGGCACTGAAGCTTTCTTT,CASSSYRGGTEAFF
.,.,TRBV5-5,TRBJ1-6,TGTGCCAGCAGCTCACAAGCCCGCGATTCACCCCTCCACTTT,CASSSQARDSPLHF
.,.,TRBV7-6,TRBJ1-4,TGTGCCAGCAGCTTAGCGGCAGGGAATGAAAAACTGTTTTTT,CASSLAAGNEKLFF
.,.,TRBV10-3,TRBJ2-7,TGTGCCATCAGTGAGGGACGATACGAGCAGTACTTC,CAISEGRYEQYF
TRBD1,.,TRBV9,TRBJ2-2,TGTGCCAGCAGCTTCGGACAGGGGACCACCGGGGAGCTGTTTTTT,CASSFGQGTTGELFF
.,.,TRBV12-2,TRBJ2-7,TGTGCAAGTCGCTTATGTGGGCAGGGAGCCTACGAGCAGTACTTC,CASRLCGQGAYEQYF
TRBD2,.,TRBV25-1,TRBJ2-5,TGTGCCAGCGGGGCGGGACTAGCAATCCCAGAGACCCAGTACTTC,CASGAGLAIPETQYF
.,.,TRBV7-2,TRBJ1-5,TGTGCCAGCAGCCCAAAAAGGACAGGCAATCAGCCCCAGCATTTT,CASSPKRTGNQPQHF
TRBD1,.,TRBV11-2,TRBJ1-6,TGTGCCAGCAGCCCAGGGGGTGGAAGGGGGTGGGTTCGAAATTCACCCCTCCACTTT,CASSPGGGRGWVRNSPLHF
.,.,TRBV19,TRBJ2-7,TGTGCCAGTAGCCCGACGTTGGGGGGGGCATACGAGCAGTACTTC,CASSPTLGGAYEQYF
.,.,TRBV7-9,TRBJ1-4,TGTGCCAGCAGCTTAGTGCTAGGGCAGGGTCATGAAAAACTGTTTTTT,CASSLVLGQGHEKLFF
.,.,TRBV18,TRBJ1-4,TGTGCCAGCTCACCCCTCCGACAGCCCGAAAAACTGTTTTTT,CASSPLRQPEKLFF
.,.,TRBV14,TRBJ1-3,TGTGCCAGCAGCCACCTAGACAGACCTGGAAACACCATATATTTT,CASSHLDRPGNTIYF
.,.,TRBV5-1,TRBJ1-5,TGCGCCAGCAGTAATTCAGGGGACGGCAATCAGCCCCAGCATTTT,CASSNSGDGNQPQHF
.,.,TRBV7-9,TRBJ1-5,TGTGCCAGCAGCTTAGGGTTTAGCAATCAGCCCCAGCATTTT,CASSLGFSNQPQHF
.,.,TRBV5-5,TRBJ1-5,TGTGCCAGCAGATTACAGGAACGGAGCAATCAGCCCCAGCATTTT,CASRLQERSNQPQHF
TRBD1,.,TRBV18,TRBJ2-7,TGTGCCAGCTCACTAGGGACAGGGGGCTCCTACGAGCAGTACTTC,CASSLGTGGSYEQYF
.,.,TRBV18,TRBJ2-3,TGTGCCAGCTCAACACCGGGGCGCAGCACAGATACGCAGTATTTT,CASSTPGRSTDTQYF
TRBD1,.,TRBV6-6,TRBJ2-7,TGTGCCAGCAGTTCGACCGGGACAGGGGTTGCACACGAGCAGTACTTC,CASSSTGTGVAHEQYF
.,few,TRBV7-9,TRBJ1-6,TGTGCCAGCAGTTTCACAGGGTTACATTCACCCCTCCACTTT,CASSFTGLHSPLHF
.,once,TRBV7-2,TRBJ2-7,TGTGCCAGCAGCTTAGACATCTTATACGAGCAGTACTTC,CASSLDILYEQYF
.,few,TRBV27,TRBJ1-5,TGTGCCAGCAGACTTGAGGGGGTTGGGCAGCCCCAGCATTTT,CASRLEGVGQPQHF